The sequence of this T cell receptor beta chain was determined in a study of blood T cell repertoires in COVID-19. About the study: Specimens from acute and convalescent COVID-19 originated in the United States, Italy and Spain. From T cells, B-cell-depleted T cells, or PBMCs came the material, which was cDNA or gDNA.

The CDR3 is 15 amino acids. The V end lost 6 bases, the J end lost 1 base, and 15 bases lay between the germline ends. Germline V gene lookup returns CDR1 SGHRS and CDR2 YFSETQ. Per the original methods: The assay estimated nucleated cells by amplifying reference gene primers. The repertoire was sequenced with immunoSEQ multiplex PCR; TCRdb's copy has only in-frame clones and lacks some. That table gives V, J and clone size, and the DNA gave D and trimming. The sample consists of 100,000 to 150,000 clones, 79% of them appearing once. The sequenced sample consisted of peripheral blood. The chain employs TRBV5-1 and TRBJ2-3, with D possibly TRBD2 on 6 matching bases. The clonotype originates from a middle-aged man with active or convalescent COVID-19. In DNA, the CDR3 is TGCGCCAGCAACGGCGGGGCGTGGGGCACAGATACGCAGTATTTT. Protein sequence: CASNGGAWGTDTQYF. The entire variable domain, with the rest obtained from reference TRBV5-1 and TRBJ2-3, is as follows: KAGVTQTPRYLIKTRGQQVTLSCSPISGHRSVSWYQQTPGQGLQFLFEYFSETQRNKGNFPGRFSGRQFSNSRSEMNVSTLELGDSALYLCASNGGAWGTDTQYFGPGTRLTVL.